This T cell receptor (beta chain) was sequenced in a study of blood T cell repertoires in COVID-19. On the study more broadly: There were acute and convalescent COVID-19 samples, and they came from the United States, Italy and Spain.

Using immunoSEQ multiplex PCR, the repertoire was profiled, and TCRdb retains in-frame clones only, with some absent. In the table there are 200,000 to 250,000 clones, roughly 78% of which are singletons. V shed 7 bases, J shed 2 bases, and the junction held 4 bases outside the gene matches. Germline CDR1 is MRHNA and CDR2 is SNTAGT. This CDR3 has 14 residues. Material: peripheral blood. This chain joins TRBV6-4 and TRBJ2-3; 9 positions match TRBD2. The origin of this receptor is a woman between 40 and 55 years old with acute or convalescent COVID-19. CDR3 sequence: CASKASGDTDTQYF. The CDR3 coding sequence is TGTGCCAGCAAGGCTAGCGGGGACACAGATACGCAGTATTTT.